This T cell receptor beta chain was found in a study of blood T cell repertoires in COVID-19. Germline V CDR1 and CDR2: MDHEN, SYDVKM. The CDR3 has 14 residues. V shed 6 bases and J 5 bases; nucleotides not matched to a gene: 9. Profiled with immunoSEQ multiplex PCR; TCRdb holds only in-frame clones, not every one. Among 250,000 to 400,000 clones, approximately 90% were seen once, and the ten largest hold roughly 1.7%. The rearrangement joins TRBV28 to TRBJ2-7; 8 bases match TRBD2. Sequences were obtained from peripheral blood. This clonotype was sampled from a woman aged 25 to 39 with COVID-19, enrolled during active disease. The CDR3 loop is CASSLSGGADEQYF. CDR3 sequence (DNA): TGTGCCAGCAGCCTCTCCGGGGGGGCCGACGAGCAGTACTTC.